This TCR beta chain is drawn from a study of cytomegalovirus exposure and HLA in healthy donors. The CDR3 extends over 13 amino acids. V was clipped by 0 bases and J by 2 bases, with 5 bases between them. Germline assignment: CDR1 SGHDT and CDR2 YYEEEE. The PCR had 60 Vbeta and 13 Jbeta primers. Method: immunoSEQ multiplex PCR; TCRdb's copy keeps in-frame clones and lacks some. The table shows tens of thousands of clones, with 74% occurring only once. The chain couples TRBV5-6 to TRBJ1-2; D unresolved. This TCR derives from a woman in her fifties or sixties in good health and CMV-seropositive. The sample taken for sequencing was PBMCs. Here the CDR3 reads CASSLALNYGYTF. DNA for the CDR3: TGTGCCAGCAGCTTGGCCCTAAACTATGGCTACACCTTC.